This is a list of T cell receptor beta chains from one sample in a study of T cells in Graves' hyperthyroidism and ophthalmopathy. TCRdb ran MiXCR on the multiplex PCR reads and lists one entry per CDR3 protein. The data hold some 500,000 distinct CDR3 sequences, with about 15% observed a single time. Material: blood. These receptors all stem from a woman aged 25-40 years with Graves' ophthalmopathy. The conserved cysteine and the conserved F or W are not part of the CDR3 here. Size values are once, few and many counts, or a class for expanded clones, and some rows have none.

clone_size	v_call	j_call	cdr3_length	cdr3_aa
-	TRBV7-6	TRBJ2-1	13	ASSPSFSSYNEQF
many	TRBV20-1	TRBJ2-7	14	SASGLWGEGPREQY
many	TRBV2	TRBJ1-4	12	ASALRTGRGKLF
few	TRBV2	TRBJ2-7	15	ASSEGASGSPSYEQY
many	TRBV7-3	TRBJ2-1	13	ASSLSPGQLNEQF
-	TRBV28	TRBJ1-4	11	ASSLQGREKLF
many	TRBV11-1	TRBJ2-2	11	ASSVNLHGELF
-	TRBV7-3	TRBJ2-3	12	ASSFDRGTDTQY
many	TRBV28	TRBJ2-3	16	ASSLESSGSGFTDTQY
-	TRBV6-1	TRBJ2-7	11	ASTRSLSYEQY
-	TRBV7-2	TRBJ2-4	12	ASRPTSGRNIQY
few	TRBV3-1	TRBJ2-7	10	ASSQVDNEQY
many	TRBV12-3/TRBV12-4	TRBJ1-4	11	ASSFIGNEKLF
few	TRBV4-1	TRBJ2-7	12	ASSPIESNYEQY
many	TRBV9	TRBJ2-7	12	ASSPLDRGVEQY
-	TRBV4-1	TRBJ2-5	13	ASSQDVSGRETQY
many	TRBV15	TRBJ2-7	11	ATSNVRGNEQY
many	TRBV2	TRBJ2-7	11	ASKTSGSYEQY
-	TRBV7-9	TRBJ2-1	17	ASSWRRSEAGVPYNEQF
-	TRBV7-3	TRBJ2-1	17	ASSSPSLGGLAGGNEQF
-	TRBV10-3	TRBJ2-1	12	AIDKGLGDNEQF
-	TRBV27	TRBJ1-3	15	ASSPLTGTYSGNTIY